One T cell receptor beta chain is described in this entry. Only in-frame clones appear in the TCRdb table, and some are missing; sequencing was by immunoSEQ multiplex PCR. The table records approximately 1.5 million clones, 95% to 99% of them present only once. The sample comes from a study of shared clonotypes between healthy human individuals. Background on the study: Three plates each covered CD4 naive and memory; CD8 naive two, CD8 memory one.

Germline CDR1 SGHRS, CDR2 YFSETQ. The CDR3 runs 17 residues. The V and J ends lost 2 bases and 1 base, in that order; junction bases with no gene match: 10. The sample comprised naive CD4+ T cells sorted from blood. Subset noted: CD45RA+ positively selected. This receptor was identified in a man under 40 in good health. The chain joins TRBV5-1 to TRBJ1-1; 8 positions match TRBD1. CDR3 protein: CASSLYRSDRANTEAFF. The CDR3 DNA reads TGCGCCAGCAGCTTATATAGGTCGGACAGGGCGAACACTGAAGCTTTCTTT.